Presented here are 5 T cell receptor beta chains from one specimen sequenced in a study of cytomegalovirus exposure and HLA in healthy donors. PCR amplification relied on 60 Vbeta primers (plus 13 Jbeta primers). Libraries were prepared by immunoSEQ multiplex PCR; TCRdb keeps only in-frame clonotypes and omits some of them. Altogether under 250,000 clones are present, roughly 78% being singletons, with the ten largest covering more than 0.45%. The sequenced material came from PBMCs. The receptors derive from a boy younger than 18 in good health and CMV-seronegative.

The V call is TRBV2, the J call TRBJ1-4; 8 bases map to TRBD1. The germline V gene has CDR1 SNHLY and CDR2 FYNNEI. The length of the CDR3 is 13 residues. V lost 8 bases, J lost 6 bases, and 5 bases stayed unmatched. The CDR3 DNA reads TGTGCCAGCCGGACAGGGCGTCATGAAAAACTGTTTTTT. This codes for CASRTGRHEKLFF.

V is TRBV14 and J is TRBJ2-5, with D maybe TRBD2 (6 bases). The CDR3 has 14 residues. Germline CDR1 reads SGHDN; CDR2 reads FVKESK. The V end lost 1 base, the J end lost 5 bases, and 11 bases lay between the germline ends. Here the CDR3 reads CASSQAPGRETQYF. The CDR3 DNA follows: TGTGCCAGCAGCCAAGCTCCGGGGAGGGAGACCCAGTACTTC.

This clone was counted between two and nine times. V gene TRBV10-3 combines with J gene TRBJ2-7, with TRBD1 matching over 10 bases. The CDR3 length is 15 residues. After removal of 0 bases from V and 5 bases from J, the junction contained 4 bases not matched to a gene. From germline, CDR1 is ENHRY and CDR2 SYGVKD. Here the CDR3 DNA reads TGTGCCATCAGTGAGTCTAGGACAGGGGGAAACGAGCAGTACTTC. This translates into CAISESRTGGNEQYF.

The chain has TRBV6-4 and TRBJ1-1, with no clear D. Germline CDR1 and CDR2: MRHNA and SNTAGT. CDR3 length equals 14 residues. Trimming left V 0 bases short and J 3 bases short, with 8 bases between. In nucleotides, the CDR3 is TGTGCCAGCAGTGACTCAGATGAGGACACTGAAGCTTTCTTT. Protein: CASSDSDEDTEAFF.

The chain uses TRBV18 and TRBJ1-1; 7 positions agree with TRBD1. Trimming removed 2 bases from V and 3 bases from J; junction bases left unmatched: 3. The CDR3 totals 14 residues. Looked up from germline, CDR1 is KGHSH and CDR2 is LQKENI. CDR3 sequence: CASSPYQGDTEAFF. The CDR3 nucleotides read TGTGCCAGCTCACCATATCAGGGGGACACTGAAGCTTTCTTT. The full variable domain, completed using reference TRBV18 and TRBJ1-1, is NAGVMQNPRHLVRRRGQEARLRCSPMKGHSHVYWYRQLPEEGLKFMVYLQKENIIDESGMPKERFSAEFPKEGPSILRIQQVVRGDSAAYFCASSPYQGDTEAFFGQGTRLTVV.